Listed here are 17 T cell receptor beta chains from one sample, sequenced in a study of blood T cell repertoires in COVID-19. Sequencing was performed with immunoSEQ multiplex PCR; in TCRdb, only in-frame clones are kept and a portion is missing. The data hold roughly 180,000 clones, with 90% to 95% observed a single time. The specimen was peripheral blood. The receptor set was obtained from a man aged 25-40 years with COVID-19, enrolled during active disease.

The table lists this clone with a count of one. The rearrangement uses TRBV12-5 and TRBJ1-6; D is unclear. Trimming took 0 bases from V and 11 from J, leaving 17 bases between them. Germline V gives CDR1 LGHNT, CDR2 FRNRAP. The CDR3 is 16 residues long. Written as DNA, the CDR3 is TGTGCTAGTGGTTTGGTACTAGGTGAGGCGGGAACACCCCTCCACTTT. As protein: CASGLVLGEAGTPLHF.

V gene TRBV6-1 combines with J gene TRBJ2-7; TRBD1 aligns across 8 bases. This CDR3 is built from 15 residues. The trim removed 1 base at V and 0 bases at J, leaving 2 bases unmatched. Germline V lookup: CDR1 MNHNS, CDR2 SASEGT. The chain's CDR3 is CASSEVTGVSYEQYF. The CDR3 nucleotides read TGTGCCAGCAGTGAAGTGACAGGGGTCTCCTACGAGCAGTACTTC.

The chain couples TRBV28 to TRBJ1-1, with D tentatively TRBD1 (5 bases). The CDR3 spans 11 residues. Trimming stripped 2 bases from V and 8 bases from J, with 6 bases between. Germline CDR1 is MDHEN and CDR2 is SYDVKM. The CDR3 reads CASSLRGEAFF. The CDR3 coding sequence is TGTGCCAGCAGTTTAAGGGGAGAAGCTTTCTTT.

The V and J genes are TRBV3-1 (or the pseudogene TRBV3-2) and TRBJ2-1; D is undetermined. The CDR3 loop spans 12 amino acids. Germline V gene lookup returns CDR1 LGHDT and CDR2 YNNKEL (reference sequence). The V and J ends lost 1 base and 15 bases respectively, with 13 bases between them. Here the CDR3 reads CASSQASSKPFF. CDR3 nucleotides: TGTGCCAGCAGCCAAGCTTCTAGTAAACCGTTCTTC.

This clone was recorded only once. The chain recombines TRBV5-1 with TRBJ2-1; 9 bases fit TRBD1. Trimming cost V 0 bases and J 4 bases; bases outside gene matches: 2. The length of the CDR3 is 15 residues. Germline CDR1 and CDR2: SGHRS and YFSETQ. The CDR3 sequence is CASSLGQGDYNEQFF. CDR3 coding DNA: TGCGCCAGCAGCTTGGGACAGGGGGATTACAATGAGCAGTTCTTC.

This sequence joins TRBV18 and TRBJ1-2; a weak D match, TRBD1 (6 bases). CDR3 length equals 13 residues. V gave up 3 bases and J gave up 4 bases, with 9 bases separating them. The V gene's germline CDR1 is KGHSH and CDR2 LQKENI. This CDR3 reads CASSPQTGYGYTF. CDR3 in DNA: TGTGCCAGCTCACCCCAGACAGGCTATGGCTACACCTTC.

This chain connects TRBV21-1 to TRBJ1-4; the table's D call TRBD1 went unverified against the DNA. TRBV21-1 is described as a pseudogene. This CDR3 spans 15 amino acids. The CDR3 nucleotides are TGTGCCAGCAGCACTCGACAAAGAACTAATGAAAAACTGTTTTTT. This codes for CASSTRQRTNEKLFF.

The chain combines TRBV7-9 with TRBJ2-7; D perhaps matches TRBD2 (5 bases). V lost 5 bases and J lost 1, with 12 bases in between. The CDR3 runs 14 residues. From germline, CDR1 is SEHNR and CDR2 FQNEAQ (reference sequence). Here the CDR3 DNA reads TGTGCCAGCAGCCCAAGCGGATCTTCCTACGAGCAGTACTTC. It specifies CASSPSGSSYEQYF.

V and J are TRBV13 and TRBJ1-6; 7 nucleotides align to TRBD1. The CDR3 spans 14 residues. J gave up 7 bases and V 5 bases, and 5 bases lay outside the gene matches. Germline assignment: CDR1 PRHDT and CDR2 FYEKMQ (reference sequence). The CDR3 protein is CASSLDRRNSPLHF. The CDR3 DNA reads as TGTGCCAGCAGCCTGGACAGGAGAAATTCACCCCTCCACTTT.

The J gene is TRBJ1-5, the V gene TRBV6-1, with D unclear. CDR1 and CDR2 (germline): MNHNS, SASEGT. The CDR3 covers 13 residues. Trimming cost V 3 bases and J 7 bases, with 10 bases left between them. DNA for the CDR3: TGTGCCAGCAGTGATCTTGGAGCCCAGCCCCAGCATTTT. Translating it yields CASSDLGAQPQHF.

The J gene is TRBJ2-7, the V gene TRBV5-6; D possibly corresponds to TRBD1 (6 bases). This CDR3 is built from 15 residues. V dropped 0 bases and J dropped 0 bases, with 10 bases sitting between them. CDR1 is SGHDT and CDR2 is YYEEEE in the germline V gene. As DNA, the CDR3 is TGTGCCAGCAGCTTGGGTTGGGACAACTCCTACGAGCAGTACTTC. Protein: CASSLGWDNSYEQYF.

The V and J genes are TRBV11-3 and TRBJ2-1; a possible D gene is TRBD2 (6 bases). Looked up from germline, CDR1 is SGHNT and CDR2 is YENEEA. This CDR3 spans 16 amino acids. Trimming stripped 0 bases from V and 3 bases from J, with 12 bases between. The CDR3 sequence is CASSLDRGGVYNEQFF. The CDR3 DNA is TGTGCCAGCAGCTTAGATCGTGGCGGGGTCTACAATGAGCAGTTCTTC.

This clone was picked up one time. The V and J genes are TRBV5-6 and TRBJ1-2; TRBD1 aligns across 7 bases. This CDR3 is 14 amino acids long. CDR1 is SGHDT and CDR2 is YYEEEE in the germline V gene. The trim removed 0 bases at V and 7 bases at J, leaving 6 bases unmatched. This CDR3 is CASSLAQGVAGYTF. The DNA of the CDR3 is TGTGCCAGCAGCTTGGCCCAGGGGGTGGCTGGCTACACCTTC.

The chain joins TRBV27 to TRBJ1-4, with D hard to call. V was shortened by 1 base and J by 7 bases, with 19 bases between the two germline ends. Germline assignment: CDR1 MNHEY and CDR2 SMNVEV (reference sequence). The CDR3 has 17 amino acids. The CDR3 sequence: CASSLLVGSGRGEKLFF. CDR3 bases: TGTGCCAGCAGTTTATTAGTAGGATCGGGTAGAGGTGAAAAACTGTTTTTT.

The J gene is TRBJ1-2, the V gene TRBV7-3; the D gene is possibly TRBD1 (6 bases). Trimming removed 4 bases at V and 0 bases at J, with 15 bases between. The length of the CDR3 is 16 residues. The germline V gene encodes CDR1 SGHTA and CDR2 FQGTGA. The DNA of the CDR3 is TGTGCCAGCAGCTCGACGGCACACAGGGCTAACTATGGCTACACCTTC. Protein sequence: CASSSTAHRANYGYTF.

The chain carries TRBV9 and TRBJ2-3; 7 positions match TRBD1. Germline assignment: CDR1 SGDLS and CDR2 YYNGEE. The CDR3 totals 14 residues. Unmatched junction bases numbered 1, after V lost 0 bases and J lost 3 bases. DNA for the CDR3: TGTGCCAGCAGCGTAGGACAGGGTACAGATACGCAGTATTTT. This sequence encodes CASSVGQGTDTQYF.

The sample holds one count of this clone. The rearrangement joins TRBV4-1 to TRBJ2-1, with 9 bases matching TRBD1. Germline V gene sequence: CDR1 MGHRA, CDR2 YSYEKL. J was trimmed by 7 bases and V by 2 bases; bases with no gene match: 9. The CDR3 is made up of 16 amino acids. CDR3 sequence: CASSQPTGGRRNEQFF. In DNA form, the CDR3 reads TGCGCCAGCAGCCAACCCACAGGGGGCAGGAGGAATGAGCAGTTCTTC.